The 7 T cell receptor beta chains below come from one sample, sequenced in a study of identical twins. One entry per CDR3 protein results from TCRdb running MiXCR on the 5' RACE reads. The repertoire holds some 630,000 distinct CDR3 sequences, with about 7.1% as singletons. This same sample was also taken into another study, of yellow fever vaccine responses in identical twins.

Sample: PBMCs. These TCRs come from a woman aged 18-29 years in good health.

This sequence joins TRBV4-1 and TRBJ2-7; the D is unclear. This CDR3 region has 13 residues. Germline V gene data show CDR1 as MGHRA and CDR2 as YSYEKL. The V end lost 0 bases, the J end lost 5 bases, and 8 bases lay between the germline ends. The CDR3 loop reads CASSQEVMDEQYV. CDR3 nucleotide sequence: TGCGCCAGCAGCCAAGAGGTGATGGACGAGCAGTACGTC.

This clonotype was observed many times. CDR3 region: CSERAGVVDTQYF. CDR3 coding DNA: TGCAGCGAAAGAGCGGGAGTAGTAGATACGCAGTATTTT. This chain links TRBV29-1 with TRBJ2-3, with TRBD2 matching 8 bases. In germline, CDR1 is SQVTM, CDR2 ANQGSEA. With V trimmed by 7 bases and J by 5 bases, 8 bases remained unmatched. This CDR3 region has 13 residues.

This clonotype was found once. The CDR3 DNA is TGTGCCATCAGTGAGGGAGACAGGTACTCTTCACCCCTCCACTTT. Residues: CAISEGDRYSSPLHF. V and J are TRBV10-3 and TRBJ1-6; the D gene is possibly TRBD1 (6 bases). The ends were cut back, 2 bases at V and 9 bases at J, with 14 bases in the middle. Germline V gene sequence: CDR1 ENHRY, CDR2 SYGVKD. CDR3 length: 15 amino acids.

The V and J genes are TRBV18 and TRBJ1-1; D is unclear. There are 14 residues in the CDR3. The V gene's germline CDR1 is KGHSH and CDR2 LQKENI. V lost 7 bases and J lost 6, with 18 bases in between. The CDR3 DNA is TGTGCCAGCTGCCGCCTCGAAGGGTTTGCTGAAGCTTTCTTT. Translated, it gives CASCRLEGFAEAFF.

This clonotype appeared a few times. The chain couples TRBV12-3 or TRBV12-4 to TRBJ2-5, with D possibly matching TRBD2 (6 bases). The CDR3 length is 15 residues. V was clipped by 1 base and J by 4 bases, with 13 bases between them. The CDR3 nucleotides read TGTGCCAGCAGTTTAGGGGGTGGAGGGTCAGAGACCCAGTACTTC. Its protein product is CASSLGGGGSETQYF.

This clonotype has just a few counts. V is TRBV2 and J is TRBJ2-3, with 11 bases identical to TRBD2. CDR3 length: 14 amino acids. Per germline, CDR1 SNHLY and CDR2 FYNNEI. Trimming cost V 4 bases and J 5 bases; bases outside gene matches: 2. CDR3 sequence (DNA): TGTGCCAGCAGTGTAACTAGCGGGAGAGATACGCAGTATTTT. This codes for CASSVTSGRDTQYF.

This clonotype has ten or more counts. J is TRBJ1-1 and V is TRBV12-3 or TRBV12-4; no reliable D call. The CDR3 runs 15 residues. Trimming shortened V by 2 bases and J by 8 bases, and 18 bases separated the two germline ends. The CDR3 loop reads CASSLPADWGKEAFF. The CDR3 nucleotides are TGTGCCAGCAGTTTACCGGCTGATTGGGGTAAAGAAGCTTTCTTT.